A single sample is the source of the 19 T cell receptor beta chains below, sequenced in a study of blood T cells in healthy people across ages. Through a sample-barcoded 5' primer and a J-beta primer mix, a second PCR was run for roughly 6 to 11 cycles. TCRdb reprocessed the 5' RACE reads via MiXCR and lists one record per CDR3 protein. The sample has roughly 800,000 distinct CDR3 sequences; about three fifths are singletons. Material for sequencing was blood. The receptors derive from a man younger than 40 in good health.

CDR3 residues: CASSYGGKERTQYF. The DNA for the CDR3 is TGTGCCAGCAGTTACGGTGGTAAGGAGAGGACCCAGTACTTC. The chain employs TRBV6-2 or TRBV6-3 and TRBJ2-7; D is undetermined. The J call is doubtful: the DNA matches TRBJ2-5 better. Germline CDR1 is MNHEY and CDR2 is SVGEGT. The CDR3 sequence is 14 residues long.

The chain joins TRBV20-1 to TRBJ1-2; 8 bases agree with TRBD1. J lost 5 bases, V lost 6 bases, and 14 bases had no gene match. Germline lookup yields CDR1 DFQATT and CDR2 SNEGSKA (reference sequence). The CDR3 loop spans 15 amino acids. In DNA, the CDR3 is TGCAGTGCCGATCAGGGGGCCCTCCAAGGATATGGCTACACCTTC. Residues: CSADQGALQGYGYTF.

V is TRBV2 and J is TRBJ2-3; D not certain. Per the germline V gene, CDR1 is SNHLY and CDR2 is FYNNEI. The CDR3 length is 15 residues. V was cut by 6 bases and J by 0 bases, with 13 bases left in between. Here the CDR3 reads CASRPSTTSTDTQYF. CDR3 nucleotide sequence: TGTGCCAGCAGACCCAGCACCACTAGCACAGATACGCAGTATTTT.

The rearrangement uses TRBV20-1 and TRBJ2-7; 7 nucleotides line up with TRBD2. The CDR3 contains 15 residues. The V gene's germline CDR1 is DFQATT and CDR2 SNEGSKA (reference sequence). J was trimmed by 3 bases and V by 3 bases; bases with no gene match: 11. In DNA form, the CDR3 reads TGCAGTGCTAGGCGGGGGACCCTACTAGACTACGAGCAGTACTTC. Translating it yields CSARRGTLLDYEQYF.

In DNA, the CDR3 is TGCGCCAGCAGCTTCGACTCTTGGGGCACTGAAGCTTTCTTT. This sequence encodes CASSFDSWGTEAFF. The J gene is TRBJ1-1, the V gene TRBV5-1; D remains ambiguous. The CDR3 consists of 14 residues. V was cut by 2 bases and J by 4 bases, with 12 bases left in between. The germline CDR1 and CDR2 sequences are SGHRS and YFSETQ.

The chain joins TRBV5-1 to TRBJ2-1, with 11 bases matching TRBD2. V shed 4 bases, J shed 0 bases, and the junction held 6 bases outside the gene matches. Germline loops: CDR1 SGHRS, CDR2 YFSETQ. The length of the CDR3 is 17 residues. DNA for the CDR3: TGCGCCAGCAGCCTCGGGACTAGCGGTTACTCCTACAATGAGCAGTTCTTC. It is translated as CASSLGTSGYSYNEQFF.

The chain joins TRBV12-3 or TRBV12-4 to TRBJ1-3; possibly TRBD1 for D (5 bases). V shed 3 bases and J shed 2 bases, with 14 bases lying between them. CDR3 length: 16 amino acids. This chain's CDR3 is CASSLTGEGAGNTIYF. In nucleotides, the CDR3 is TGTGCCAGCAGTTTGACCGGGGAAGGGGCTGGAAACACCATATATTTT.

Comments on this clonotype: A much larger clone is a single base away; this may be a read error. The chain has TRBV12-3 or TRBV12-4 and TRBJ1-2; 7 bases fit TRBD1. The CDR3 has 16 residues. Trimming at V came to 7 bases and at J to 8 bases, leaving 19 bases not matched to a gene. CDR3 amino acids: CASIHRGGTVASGYTF. The CDR3 nucleotides read TGTGCCAGCATTCATCGGGGGGGGACAGTCGCTTCCGGCTACACCTTC.

For the CDR3, the DNA is TGTGCCAGCGACCCGGGGACAGTGTACAATGAGCAGTTCTTC. It translates to CASDPGTVYNEQFF. The chain links TRBV6-1 to TRBJ2-1; 7 bases align to TRBD1. V shed 8 bases and J 4 bases; nucleotides not matched to a gene: 8. The CDR3 sequence is 14 residues long. CDR1 and CDR2 (germline): MNHNS, SASEGT.

The CDR3 bases are TGTGCCAGCAGTTACACGACCCCCTATGGCTACACCTTC. Translation gives CASSYTTPYGYTF. The chain is built from TRBV6-6 and TRBJ1-2; D remains ambiguous. The CDR3 is 13 amino acids. Germline V gene data show CDR1 as MNHNY and CDR2 as SVGAGI (reference sequence). The V end was cut by 2 bases, the J end by 4 bases, with 8 bases between.

V gene TRBV30 combines with J gene TRBJ1-2; TRBD1 agrees at 7 bases. V lost 1 base and J lost 9; bases outside the gene matches: 5. Germline lookup yields CDR1 GTSNPN and CDR2 SVGIG (reference sequence). The CDR3 length is 12 residues. CDR3 protein: CAWSGGQRSYTF. DNA of the CDR3: TGTGCCTGGAGTGGGGGACAGAGGAGCTACACCTTC.

This clonotype has only a few counts. The chain joins TRBV28 to TRBJ2-1; D is undetermined. V was clipped by 9 bases and J by 5 bases, with 11 bases between them. Germline loops: CDR1 MDHEN, CDR2 SYDVKM. This CDR3 is built from 12 residues. Here the CDR3 DNA reads TGTGCCAGTACCAGCGCCCACAATGAGCAGTTCTTC. It yields the protein CASTSAHNEQFF.

The chain employs TRBV7-3 and TRBJ2-1; 9 nucleotides agree with TRBD2. CDR1 is SGHTA and CDR2 is FQGTGA in the germline V gene. CDR3 length equals 16 residues. Trimming took 5 bases from V and 2 from J; bases not matched to a gene: 7. The DNA of the CDR3 is TGTGCCAGCAGCCTGCAAGCGGGAGGTCCCTACAATGAGCAGTTCTTC. Translating gives CASSLQAGGPYNEQFF.

This clonotype was detected only a few times. The V and J genes are TRBV12-3 or TRBV12-4 and TRBJ2-6; D remains ambiguous. V lost 5 bases and J 3 bases, leaving 8 bases between the germline ends. The CDR3 covers 14 residues. The CDR3 here is CASSPRYGANVLTF. The CDR3 DNA follows: TGTGCCAGCAGTCCAAGGTATGGGGCCAACGTCCTGACTTTC.

This clonotype came up once. The chain recombines TRBV7-2 with TRBJ1-6, with D maybe TRBD1 (5 bases). The germline V gene encodes CDR1 SGHTA and CDR2 FQGNSA. V lost 7 bases and J 12 bases, leaving 16 bases between the germline ends. The CDR3 spans 13 residues. CDR3 sequence reads: CASTHTGGKPLHF. CDR3 DNA: TGTGCCAGCACGCATACAGGAGGGAAACCCCTCCACTTT.

The chain has TRBV20-1 and TRBJ2-1; D is perhaps TRBD2 (6 bases). V was clipped by 7 bases and J by 6 bases, with 19 bases between them. Per germline, CDR1 DFQATT and CDR2 SNEGSKA (reference sequence). The CDR3 runs to 14 residues. CDR3 loop: CSVATHRETNEQFF. The CDR3 bases are TGCAGTGTCGCAACTCACCGGGAGACCAATGAGCAGTTCTTC.

The chain has TRBV20-1 and TRBJ1-1; a weak D match, TRBD1 (6 bases). The CDR3 extends over 14 amino acids. Germline V gene data show CDR1 as DFQATT and CDR2 as SNEGSKA (reference sequence). The V and J ends lost 6 bases and 2 bases respectively, with 16 bases between them. The CDR3 sequence is CSAPSGTTNTEAFF. CDR3 DNA: TGCAGTGCCCCGTCGGGGACAACAAACACTGAAGCTTTCTTT.

The chain is built from TRBV12-3 or TRBV12-4 and TRBJ1-2, with D unclear. V was cut by 7 bases and J by 4 bases, with 13 bases left in between. This CDR3 has 13 amino acids. The CDR3 is CASMDGESYGYTF. Written as DNA, the CDR3 is TGTGCCAGCATGGACGGGGAGTCCTATGGCTACACCTTC.

The J gene is TRBJ2-7, the V gene TRBV28, with 7 bases matching TRBD1. J gave up 6 bases and V 8 bases, and 7 bases lay outside the gene matches. Germline V gene sequence: CDR1 MDHEN, CDR2 SYDVKM. The CDR3 is made up of 12 amino acids. In nucleotides, the CDR3 is TGTGCCAGCCTCGGACAGGTGGCCGAGCAGTACTTC. It encodes CASLGQVAEQYF.